This TCR beta chain originates from a study of T cell responses to AZD1222 COVID-19 vaccine. The length of the CDR3 is 16 residues. V trimming: 5 bases; J trimming: 0 bases; junction bases outside the gene matches: 7. Germline values: CDR1 MNHEY, CDR2 SMNVEV (reference sequence). The assay was immunoSEQ multiplex PCR, and TCRdb's table has in-frame clones only and misses some. The profile shows 150,000 to 200,000 clones, more than 80% of them singletons. This clone was seen only once. This clonotype was obtained from an adult in good health. The rearrangement uses TRBV27 and TRBJ1-5, with 7 bases that match TRBD1. Sequenced here: peripheral blood, sampled on day 0 of AZD1222 vaccination. This CDR3 is CASSPDGTDSNQPQHF. The CDR3 region has the DNA TGTGCCAGCAGTCCCGACGGGACAGATAGCAATCAGCCCCAGCATTTT.